A single count supports the clone carrying this T cell receptor (beta chain). What it binds is unknown. Genomic DNA constituted the template upon which TCR beta VDJ and CDR3 profiling was performed. TCRdb re-called the reads with MiXCR, one entry per CDR3 protein. The sample includes about 210,000 distinct CDR3 sequences, around 63% of them seen just once. The ends lost 4 bases at V and 4 bases at J; junction bases unmatched: 5. This CDR3 comprises 14 residues. The germline gives CDR1 LGHNA, CDR2 YSLEER. This sample stems from a study of CD8+CD57+ T cells in acquired aplastic anemia. Turning to the study itself: When averaged, DNA from sorted CD4+ and CD8+ cells came to about 2.9 ug. Findings and limits, study-wide: In CD8+ cells, Simpson's diversity showed no significant difference between patients and controls. There were roughly 30 CD8+ CDR3 sequences that occurred in both patients and controls.

This chain links TRBV4-3 with TRBJ2-7; 9 nucleotides agree with TRBD1. The source material was sorted CD4+, CD8+, or CD8+CD57+ T cells (not recorded which) from PBMCs. The TCR sequence derives from a human donor in good health. In nucleotides, the CDR3 is TGCGCCAGCAGCCGGGACAGGGTGGGGTACGAGCAGTACTTC. Encoded protein: CASSRDRVGYEQYF.